This TCR beta chain was captured by sequencing in a study of identical twins. In this sample, this clonotype turned up a few times. Its antigen remains unknown. V was trimmed by 5 bases and J by 5 bases, leaving 18 bases between them. Germline CDR1 and CDR2: KGHDR and SFDVKD. This CDR3 comprises 15 residues. A single record per CDR3 protein comes from TCRdb applying MiXCR to the 5' RACE reads. The sample lists fewer than 250,000 distinct CDR3 sequences; 5.5% to 7% were seen once. Whole-study findings and limits: Monozygotic twin pairs showed more out-of-frame TCR alpha sharing than models estimated. Out-of-frame beta chain sequences displayed weaker excess sharing between twins.

These same data were also listed under a study on yellow fever vaccine responses in identical twins.

This receptor was obtained from a woman under 30 in good health. The gene calls are TRBV24-1 and TRBJ2-7, with D perhaps being TRBD1 or TRBD2 (7 bases each). Sequences were obtained from memory (CD45RO+) T cells sorted from blood. This CDR3 is CATSAAGGARHEQYF. The CDR3 nucleotides are TGTGCCACCAGTGCCGCAGGGGGGGCTCGTCACGAGCAGTACTTC.